The next 16 T cell receptor beta chains were all read from a single sample in a study of cytotoxic CD8 clonotypes in ibrutinib-treated CLL. Profiling relied on immunoSEQ multiplex PCR, and the TCRdb table lists in-frame clones only, not all of them. The sample has over 100,000 clones, 75% to 90% seen once; the top ten hold roughly 2%. The sequences come from PBMCs, collected after 24 months of ibrutinib treatment. All receptors come from a human donor with chronic lymphocytic leukemia.

V is TRBV9 and J is TRBJ1-5; D is unclear. Trimming stripped 0 bases from V and 6 bases from J, with 7 bases between. The CDR3 runs to 13 residues. The germline V gene has CDR1 SGDLS and CDR2 YYNGEE. The CDR3 protein is CASSVASFQPQHF. In DNA form, the CDR3 reads TGTGCCAGCAGCGTAGCTTCGTTTCAGCCCCAGCATTTT.

The chain has TRBV6-1 and TRBJ1-6; weak D call: TRBD1 (6 bases). Trimming removed 4 bases at V and 3 bases at J, with 16 bases between. The V gene's germline CDR1 is MNHNS and CDR2 SASEGT. This CDR3 region has 17 residues. CDR3 in amino acids: CASSVQTGTFYNSPLHF. CDR3 DNA sequence: TGTGCCAGCAGTGTCCAGACCGGGACATTCTATAATTCACCCCTCCACTTT.

The chain couples TRBV29-1 to TRBJ2-1, with 12 bases identical to TRBD2. The CDR3 loop spans 13 amino acids. The germline V gene encodes CDR1 SQVTM and CDR2 ANQGSEA. Trimming at V came to 2 bases and at J to 15 bases, leaving 8 bases not matched to a gene. The CDR3 loop reads CSVERPLAGGRFF. The CDR3, as DNA: TGCAGCGTTGAACGCCCCCTAGCGGGGGGGCGGTTCTTC.

A note on this clone: The same CDR3 is also encoded by other DNA sequences in this sample. V gene TRBV19 combines with J gene TRBJ1-5, with 7 bases that match TRBD1. Germline-derived CDR1 and CDR2 are LNHDA and SQIVND (reference sequence). V shed 2 bases, J shed 1 base, and the junction held 2 bases outside the gene matches. This CDR3 has 15 residues. The CDR3 protein is CASSIRGPSNQPQHF. The DNA for the CDR3 is TGTGCCAGTAGTATAAGGGGGCCCAGCAATCAGCCCCAGCATTTT.

This clone was recorded a few times. This chain joins TRBV7-8 and TRBJ1-2, with D uncertain. The CDR3 is 11 amino acids. Germline V gene lookup returns CDR1 SGHVS and CDR2 FQNEAQ. With 3 bases removed from V and 7 bases from J, the gap between germline ends came to 6 bases. This CDR3 reads CASSFSGGYTF. The CDR3 DNA reads TGTGCCAGCAGCTTTTCCGGTGGCTACACCTTC.

This CDR3 is CASSSGGFEKLFF. The CDR3 DNA reads TGTGCCAGCAGCTCAGGGGGCTTTGAAAAACTGTTTTTT. The V call is TRBV7-9, the J call TRBJ1-4, with TRBD1 matching 8 bases. This CDR3 comprises 13 residues. V lost 4 bases to trimming and J lost 7 bases; unmatched junction nucleotides: 2. The germline V gene encodes CDR1 SEHNR and CDR2 FQNEAQ (reference sequence).

This chain connects TRBV11-2 to TRBJ2-1; 10 nucleotides agree with TRBD1. Trimming took 5 bases from V and 9 from J; bases not matched to a gene: 7. The germline CDR1 and CDR2 sequences are SGHAT and FQNNGV. The CDR3 covers 14 residues. CDR3 sequence: CASSRDRGSTEQFF. CDR3 nucleotide sequence: TGTGCCAGCAGCCGGGACAGGGGATCTACTGAGCAGTTCTTC.

This sequence joins TRBV7-2 and TRBJ1-3, with unresolved D. CDR1 is SGHTA, CDR2 FQGNSA, per germline. The CDR3 length is 16 residues. The ends were cut back, 5 bases at V and 0 bases at J, with 14 bases in the middle. CDR3 coding DNA: TGTGCCAGCAGCCAAAGAACACAGTTCTCTGGAAACACCATATATTTT. It translates to CASSQRTQFSGNTIYF.

This chain joins TRBV7-2 and TRBJ2-5, with 12 bases identical to TRBD2. From germline, CDR1 is SGHTA and CDR2 FQGNSA. With 2 bases clipped from V and 4 bases from J, the junction kept 8 bases outside the gene matches. The CDR3 runs to 17 residues. As DNA, the CDR3 is TGTGCCAGCAGCTTAACCCTCCGGACTAGCGGGGTAGAGACCCAGTACTTC. It specifies CASSLTLRTSGVETQYF.

The chain combines TRBV5-4 with TRBJ1-1; the D gene is possibly TRBD1 (5 bases). Germline V CDR1 and CDR2: SGHNT, YYREEE (reference sequence). The CDR3 contains 16 residues. The germline V and J ends were trimmed by 0 bases and 0 bases, with 12 bases remaining between them. The CDR3 protein is CASSLGRATMNTEAFF. For the CDR3, the DNA is TGTGCCAGCAGCTTGGGCAGGGCGACCATGAACACTGAAGCTTTCTTT.

This clone was picked up a small number of times. The chain uses TRBV16 and TRBJ1-4; TRBD1 aligns across 7 bases. Per the germline V gene, CDR1 is KGHSY and CDR2 is FQNENV. The CDR3 has 14 residues. The V and J ends lost 2 bases and 8 bases, in that order; junction bases with no gene match: 5. CDR3 residues: CASSQRQGEEKLFF. As DNA, the CDR3 is TGTGCCAGCAGCCAAAGGCAGGGGGAGGAAAAACTGTTTTTT.

The chain recombines TRBV9 with TRBJ2-7; 13 bases are shared with TRBD2. Unmatched junction bases numbered 7, after V lost 4 bases and J lost 6 bases. The germline CDR1 and CDR2 sequences are SGDLS and YYNGEE. This CDR3 is 15 amino acids long. The CDR3 region has the DNA TGTGCCAGCAGCCATACTAGCGGGAGGGCCGCCGAGCAGTACTTC. Its protein is CASSHTSGRAAEQYF.

The rearrangement uses TRBV18 and TRBJ2-3, with D possibly matching TRBD1 (5 bases). The CDR3 runs to 15 residues. Germline loops: CDR1 KGHSH, CDR2 LQKENI. Trimming pared 2 bases from V and 10 bases from J, leaving 19 bases between. The CDR3 coding sequence is TGTGCCAGCTCACCAGGGGATCGACAGCTTGGTTCGCAGTATTTT. Protein: CASSPGDRQLGSQYF.

Of note for this clone: The same CDR3 is also encoded by other DNA sequences in this sample. The rearrangement links TRBV7-9 to TRBJ1-5, with D perhaps TRBD1 (5 bases). This CDR3 spans 13 amino acids. The germline gives CDR1 SEHNR, CDR2 FQNEAQ (reference sequence). V lost 1 base to trimming and J lost 7 bases, with 8 bases between them. The CDR3 DNA is TGTGCCAGCAGCTTAGAGGGACGCCAGCCCCAGCATTTT. This translates into CASSLEGRQPQHF.

This chain joins TRBV28 and TRBJ2-7; D possibly matches TRBD1 or TRBD2 (5 bases each). Per germline, CDR1 MDHEN and CDR2 SYDVKM. V was cut by 4 bases and J by 3 bases, with 16 bases left in between. This CDR3 is built from 15 residues. The CDR3 sequence is CASSSAGTYNYEQYF. CDR3 coding DNA: TGTGCCAGCAGTTCCGCCGGGACGTATAACTACGAGCAGTACTTC.

The J gene is TRBJ2-5, the V gene TRBV27; possibly TRBD1 for D (5 bases). V was clipped by 6 bases and J by 4 bases, with 9 bases between them. There are 12 residues in the CDR3. Germline V gene sequence: CDR1 MNHEY, CDR2 SMNVEV (reference sequence). For the CDR3, the DNA is TGTGCCAGCAGCCACAGGCGAGAGACCCAGTACTTC. This codes for CASSHRRETQYF.